This TCR beta chain originates from a study of cytomegalovirus exposure and HLA in healthy donors. The germline CDR1 and CDR2 sequences are MNHEY and SVGAGI. After removal of 4 bases from V and 5 bases from J, the junction contained 7 bases not matched to a gene. The CDR3 has 15 amino acids. General study results and limits: The authors later linked a missense DCLRE1C variant to TCR beta V- and J-gene trimming.

The PCR had 60 Vbeta and 13 Jbeta primers. The assay was immunoSEQ multiplex PCR, and TCRdb's table has in-frame clones only and misses some. The sample shows about 130,000 clones, approximately 85% of them seen only once. A word on this clone: Its antigen is as yet unknown.

The V gene is TRBV6-5, the J gene TRBJ1-1; 10 positions agree with TRBD1. Sequenced input: PBMCs. The origin of this receptor is a woman in her forties or fifties in good health and CMV-seropositive. The CDR3 nucleotides are TGTGCCAGCAGTTTCCGGGACAGGGGAGAAACTGAAGCTTTCTTT. Encoded protein: CASSFRDRGETEAFF.